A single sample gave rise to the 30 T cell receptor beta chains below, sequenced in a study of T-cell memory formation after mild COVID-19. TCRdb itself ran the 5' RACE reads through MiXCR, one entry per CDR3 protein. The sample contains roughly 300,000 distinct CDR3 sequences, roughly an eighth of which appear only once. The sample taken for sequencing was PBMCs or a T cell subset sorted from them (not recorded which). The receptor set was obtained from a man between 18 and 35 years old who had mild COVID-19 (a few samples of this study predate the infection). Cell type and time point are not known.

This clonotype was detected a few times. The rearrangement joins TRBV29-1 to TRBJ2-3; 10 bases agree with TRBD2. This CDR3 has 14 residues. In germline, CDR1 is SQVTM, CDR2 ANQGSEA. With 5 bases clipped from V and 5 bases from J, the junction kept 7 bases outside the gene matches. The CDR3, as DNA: TGCAGCGTTACGAGCGGGGGGGCAGGAGATACGCAGTATTTT. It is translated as CSVTSGGAGDTQYF.

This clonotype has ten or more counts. CDR3 in amino acids: CSARVDTYNEQFF. The DNA of the CDR3 is TGCAGTGCTAGAGTTGACACCTACAATGAGCAGTTCTTC. The chain couples TRBV20-1 to TRBJ2-1; the D is unclear. The V end lost 1 base, the J end lost 2 bases, and 6 bases lay between the germline ends. CDR1 DFQATT and CDR2 SNEGSKA come from the germline V gene (reference sequence). The CDR3 loop spans 13 amino acids.

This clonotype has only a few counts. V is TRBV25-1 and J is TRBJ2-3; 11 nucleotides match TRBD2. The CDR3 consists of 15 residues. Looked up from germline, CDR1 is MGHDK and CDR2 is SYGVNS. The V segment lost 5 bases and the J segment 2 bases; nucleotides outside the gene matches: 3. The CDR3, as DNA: TGTGCCAGCAGTATGACTAGCGGGGTCACAGATACGCAGTATTTT. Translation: CASSMTSGVTDTQYF.

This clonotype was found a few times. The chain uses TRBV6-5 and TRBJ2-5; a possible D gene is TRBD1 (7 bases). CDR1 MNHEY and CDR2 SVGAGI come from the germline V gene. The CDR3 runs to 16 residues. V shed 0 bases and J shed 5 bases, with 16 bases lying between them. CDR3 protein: CASSYSVPEGAETQYF. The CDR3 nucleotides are TGTGCCAGCAGTTACTCGGTCCCGGAGGGGGCTGAGACCCAGTACTTC.

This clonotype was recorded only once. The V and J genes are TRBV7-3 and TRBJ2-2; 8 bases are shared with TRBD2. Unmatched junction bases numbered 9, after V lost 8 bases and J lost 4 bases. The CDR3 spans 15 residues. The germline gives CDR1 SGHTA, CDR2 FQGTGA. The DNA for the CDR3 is TGTGCCAGCGCGGGACTAGGGGGGAGCACCGGGGAGCTGTTTTTT. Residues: CASAGLGGSTGELFF. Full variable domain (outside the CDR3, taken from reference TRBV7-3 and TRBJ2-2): GAGVSQTPSNKVTEKGKYVELRCDPISGHTALYWYRQSLGQGPEFLIYFQGTGAADDSGLPNDRFFAVRPEGSVSTLKIQRTERGDSAVYLCASAGLGGSTGELFFGEGSRLTVL.

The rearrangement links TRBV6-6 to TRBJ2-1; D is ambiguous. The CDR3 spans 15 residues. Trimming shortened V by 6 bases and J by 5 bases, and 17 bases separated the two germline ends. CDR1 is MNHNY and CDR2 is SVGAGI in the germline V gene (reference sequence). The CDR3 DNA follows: TGTGCCAGCAGCACGACGCCCACTGGGGACAATGAGCAGTTCTTC. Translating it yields CASSTTPTGDNEQFF.

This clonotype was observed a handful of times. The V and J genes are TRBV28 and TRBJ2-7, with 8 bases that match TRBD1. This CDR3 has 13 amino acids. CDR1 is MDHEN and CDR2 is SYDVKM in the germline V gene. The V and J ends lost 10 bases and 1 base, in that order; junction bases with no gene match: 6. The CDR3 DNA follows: TGTGCCACCCAGGGGGCCCTTTCCTACGAGCAGTACGTC. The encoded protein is CATQGALSYEQYV.

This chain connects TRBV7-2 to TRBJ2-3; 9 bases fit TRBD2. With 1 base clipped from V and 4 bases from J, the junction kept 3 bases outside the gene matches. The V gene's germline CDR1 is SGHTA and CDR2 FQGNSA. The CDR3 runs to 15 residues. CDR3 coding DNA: TGTGCCAGCAGCTTAGTCGGACTAGCGTCAGATACGCAGTATTTT. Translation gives CASSLVGLASDTQYF.

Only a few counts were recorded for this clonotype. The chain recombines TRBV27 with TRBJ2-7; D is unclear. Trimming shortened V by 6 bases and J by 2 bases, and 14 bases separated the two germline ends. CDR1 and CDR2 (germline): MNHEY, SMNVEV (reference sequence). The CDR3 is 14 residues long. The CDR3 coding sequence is TGTGCCAGCAGCCCCAACGGATTAACCTACGAGCAGTACTTC. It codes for CASSPNGLTYEQYF.

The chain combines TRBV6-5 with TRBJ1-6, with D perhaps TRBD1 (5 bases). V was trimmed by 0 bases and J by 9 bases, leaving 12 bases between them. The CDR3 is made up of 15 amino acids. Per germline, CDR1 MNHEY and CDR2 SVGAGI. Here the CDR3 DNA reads TGTGCCAGCAGTTACTCGGGTCAGGGAAGTTCACCCCTCCACTTT. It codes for CASSYSGQGSSPLHF.

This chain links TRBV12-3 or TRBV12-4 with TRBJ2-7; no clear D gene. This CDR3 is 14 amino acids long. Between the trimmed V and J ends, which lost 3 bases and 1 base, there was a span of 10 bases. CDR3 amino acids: CASSLSGRSYEQYV. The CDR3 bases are TGTGCCAGCAGTTTGTCTGGCAGGTCCTACGAGCAGTACGTC.

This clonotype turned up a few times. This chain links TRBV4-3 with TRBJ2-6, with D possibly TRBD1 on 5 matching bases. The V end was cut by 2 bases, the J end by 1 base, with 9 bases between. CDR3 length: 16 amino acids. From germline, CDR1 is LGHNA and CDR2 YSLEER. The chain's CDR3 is CASSQQRGSGANVLTF. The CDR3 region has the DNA TGCGCCAGCAGCCAACAAAGGGGATCTGGGGCCAACGTCCTGACTTTC.

CDR3 coding DNA: TGTGCCAGCAGCGCTAGCGGGGAGATCGAGACCCAGTACTTC. This codes for CASSASGEIETQYF. J is TRBJ2-5 and V is TRBV3-1, with 9 bases that match TRBD2. The CDR3 covers 14 residues. From germline, CDR1 is LGHDT and CDR2 YNNKEL (reference sequence). The V gene end was trimmed by 5 bases and the J gene end by 5 bases; junction bases not matched to a gene: 6.

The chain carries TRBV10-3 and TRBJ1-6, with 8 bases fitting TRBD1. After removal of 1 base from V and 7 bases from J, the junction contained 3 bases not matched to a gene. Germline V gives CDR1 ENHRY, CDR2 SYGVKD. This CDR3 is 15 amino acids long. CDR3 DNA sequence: TGTGCCATCAGTGAGTTGGGGACAGGAAATTCACCCCTCCACTTT. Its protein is CAISELGTGNSPLHF.

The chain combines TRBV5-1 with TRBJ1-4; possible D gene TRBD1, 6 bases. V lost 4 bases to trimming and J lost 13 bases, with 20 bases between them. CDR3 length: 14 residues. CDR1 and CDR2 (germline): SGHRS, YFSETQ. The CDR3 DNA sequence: TGCGCCAGCAGCCCACAGGGTCATCAGTCCGGACTGTTTTTT. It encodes CASSPQGHQSGLFF.

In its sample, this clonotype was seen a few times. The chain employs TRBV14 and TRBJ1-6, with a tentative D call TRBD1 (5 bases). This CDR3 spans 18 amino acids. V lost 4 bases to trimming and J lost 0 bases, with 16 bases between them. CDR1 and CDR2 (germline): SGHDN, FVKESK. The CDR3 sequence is CASSPRTFGSSYNSPLHF. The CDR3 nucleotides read TGTGCCAGCAGCCCCAGGACATTCGGGAGCTCCTATAATTCACCCCTCCACTTT.

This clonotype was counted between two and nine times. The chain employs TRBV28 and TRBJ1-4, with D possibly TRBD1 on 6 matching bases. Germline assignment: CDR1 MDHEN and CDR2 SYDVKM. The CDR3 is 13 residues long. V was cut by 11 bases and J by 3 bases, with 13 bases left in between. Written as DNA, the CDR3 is TGTGCCTCCCAGGGGACATCTAATGAAAAACTGTTTTTT. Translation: CASQGTSNEKLFF.

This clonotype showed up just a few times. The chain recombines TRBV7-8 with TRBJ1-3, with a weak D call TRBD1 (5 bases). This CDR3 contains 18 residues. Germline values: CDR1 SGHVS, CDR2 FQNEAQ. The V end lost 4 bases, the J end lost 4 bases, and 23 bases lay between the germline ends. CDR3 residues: CASSWGDRGLLRGNTIYF. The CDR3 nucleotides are TGTGCCAGCAGCTGGGGGGACCGAGGCCTGCTAAGAGGAAACACCATATATTTT.

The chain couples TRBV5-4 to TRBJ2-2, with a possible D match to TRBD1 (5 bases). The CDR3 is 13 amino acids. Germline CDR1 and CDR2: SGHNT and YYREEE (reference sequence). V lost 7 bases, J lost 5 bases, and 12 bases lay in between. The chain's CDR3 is CASADKGTGELFF. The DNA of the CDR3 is TGTGCCAGCGCCGATAAGGGGACCGGGGAGCTGTTTTTT.

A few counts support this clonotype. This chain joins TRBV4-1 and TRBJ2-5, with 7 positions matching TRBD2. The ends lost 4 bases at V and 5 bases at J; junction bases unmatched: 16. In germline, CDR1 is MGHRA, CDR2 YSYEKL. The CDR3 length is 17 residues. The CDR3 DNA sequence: TGCGCCAGCAGCCCCTGGGGTAGCGGGCCTTTGGGGGAGACCCAGTACTTC. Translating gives CASSPWGSGPLGETQYF.

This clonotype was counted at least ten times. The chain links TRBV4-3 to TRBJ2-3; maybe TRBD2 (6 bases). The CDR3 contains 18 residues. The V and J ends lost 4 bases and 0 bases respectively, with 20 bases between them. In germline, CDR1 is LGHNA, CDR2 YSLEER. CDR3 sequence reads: CASSLFAGPARSTDTQYF. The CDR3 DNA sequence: TGCGCCAGCAGCCTTTTTGCGGGGCCGGCCCGAAGCACAGATACGCAGTATTTT.

The CDR3 reads CASSVTRSGELFF. In DNA form, the CDR3 reads TGTGCCAGCAGCGTAACCAGGTCCGGGGAGCTGTTTTTT. V gene TRBV9 combines with J gene TRBJ2-2, with D unresolved. The CDR3 sequence is 13 residues long. The germline gives CDR1 SGDLS, CDR2 YYNGEE. Trimming stripped 1 base from V and 6 bases from J, with 7 bases between. The full variable domain, completed using reference TRBV9 and TRBJ2-2, is DSGVTQTPKHLITATGQRVTLRCSPRSGDLSVYWYQQSLDQGLQFLIQYYNGEERAKGNILERFSAQQFPDLHSELNLSSLELGDSALYFCASSVTRSGELFFGEGSRLTVL.

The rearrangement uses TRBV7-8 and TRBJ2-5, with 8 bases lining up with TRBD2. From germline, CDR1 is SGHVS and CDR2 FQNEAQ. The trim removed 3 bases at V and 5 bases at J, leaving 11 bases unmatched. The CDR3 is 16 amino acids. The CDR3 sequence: CASSLPSSGVPETQYF. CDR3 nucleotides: TGTGCCAGCAGCTTGCCCAGTAGCGGGGTGCCGGAGACCCAGTACTTC.

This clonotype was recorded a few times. CDR3 bases: TGTGCCAGCAGCCTCCACCCCGGGTTGGCCTACGAGCAGTACTTC. Amino acids: CASSLHPGLAYEQYF. The J gene is TRBJ2-7, the V gene TRBV7-8; D is unresolved. In germline, CDR1 is SGHVS, CDR2 FQNEAQ. V lost 5 bases and J lost 2, with 16 bases in between. This CDR3 is 15 amino acids long.

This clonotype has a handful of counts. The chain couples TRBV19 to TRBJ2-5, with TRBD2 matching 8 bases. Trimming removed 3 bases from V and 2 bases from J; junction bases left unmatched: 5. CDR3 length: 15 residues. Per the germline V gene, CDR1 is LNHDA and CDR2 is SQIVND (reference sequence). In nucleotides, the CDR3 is TGTGCCAGTAGTATTGGCGGGGGGAATCAAGAGACCCAGTACTTC. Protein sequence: CASSIGGGNQETQYF.

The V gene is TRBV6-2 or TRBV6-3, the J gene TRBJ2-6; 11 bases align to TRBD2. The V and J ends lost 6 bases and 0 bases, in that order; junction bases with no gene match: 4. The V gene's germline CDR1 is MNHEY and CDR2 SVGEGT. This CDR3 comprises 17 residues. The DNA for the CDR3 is TGTGCCAGCAGGCCTAGCGGGGGGAGCTCTGGGGCCAACGTCCTGACTTTC. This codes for CASRPSGGSSGANVLTF.

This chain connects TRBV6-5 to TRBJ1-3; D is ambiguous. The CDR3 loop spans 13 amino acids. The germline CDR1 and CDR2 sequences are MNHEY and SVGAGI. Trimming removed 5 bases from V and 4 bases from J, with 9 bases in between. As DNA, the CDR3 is TGTGCCAGCAGTGCAGTACCCGGAAACACCATATATTTT. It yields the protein CASSAVPGNTIYF.

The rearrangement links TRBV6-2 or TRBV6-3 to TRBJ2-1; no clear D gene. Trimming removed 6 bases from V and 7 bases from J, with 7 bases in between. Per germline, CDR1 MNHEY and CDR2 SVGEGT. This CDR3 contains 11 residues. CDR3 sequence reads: CASSDWNEQFF. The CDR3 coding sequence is TGTGCCAGCAGCGATTGGAATGAGCAGTTCTTC.

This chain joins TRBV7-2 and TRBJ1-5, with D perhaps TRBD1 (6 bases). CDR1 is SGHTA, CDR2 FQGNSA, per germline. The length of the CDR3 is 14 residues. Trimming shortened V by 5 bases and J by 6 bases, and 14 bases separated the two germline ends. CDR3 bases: TGTGCCAGCAGCCCGCGTGGAGGGGGTCAGCCCCAGCATTTT. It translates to CASSPRGGGQPQHF.

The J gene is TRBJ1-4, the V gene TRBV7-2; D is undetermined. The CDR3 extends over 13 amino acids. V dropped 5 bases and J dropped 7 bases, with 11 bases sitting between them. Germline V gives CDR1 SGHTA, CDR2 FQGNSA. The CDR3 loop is CASSSRAFEKLFF. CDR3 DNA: TGTGCCAGCAGCAGCCGGGCATTTGAAAAACTGTTTTTT.